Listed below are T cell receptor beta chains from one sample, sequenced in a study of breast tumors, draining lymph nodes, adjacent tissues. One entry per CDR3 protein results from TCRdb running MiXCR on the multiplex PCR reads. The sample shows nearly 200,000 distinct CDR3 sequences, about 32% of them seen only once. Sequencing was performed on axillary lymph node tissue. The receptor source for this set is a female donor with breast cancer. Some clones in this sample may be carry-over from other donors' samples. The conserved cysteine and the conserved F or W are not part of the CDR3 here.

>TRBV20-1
SAPGQRGEKLF
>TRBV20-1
SANDSQWPDTQY
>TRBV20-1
STLAGPYEQY
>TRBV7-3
ASSHKREGLRNEQF
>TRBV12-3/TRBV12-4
ASSLVVGLANGYT
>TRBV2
ASSAVTGGNSPLH
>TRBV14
ASSQGYRFGYT
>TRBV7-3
ASSLVGQGARGYT
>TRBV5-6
ASSQAFNEKLF
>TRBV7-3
ASSPGGTQSKY
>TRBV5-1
ASTPFPGDTYEQY
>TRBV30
AWSGTSYYSGNTIY
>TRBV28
ASNRDLLRGEKLF
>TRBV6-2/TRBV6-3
ASSPASGRATELF
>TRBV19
ASNSYNSPLH
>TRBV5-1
ASSLAVSAGNYNEQF
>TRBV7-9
ASSLARDRLAGGDSGEQF
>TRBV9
ASSHPPQGELSYGYT
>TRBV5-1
ASSSGGGADTQY
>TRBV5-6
ASSLAGASGTGELF
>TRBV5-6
ASSLVAGGTHEQY
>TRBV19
ASRAGSILNSPLH
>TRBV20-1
SARLGGQHNYGYT
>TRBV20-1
NRGELPTGELF
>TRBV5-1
ASSRGLAGGISTDTQY